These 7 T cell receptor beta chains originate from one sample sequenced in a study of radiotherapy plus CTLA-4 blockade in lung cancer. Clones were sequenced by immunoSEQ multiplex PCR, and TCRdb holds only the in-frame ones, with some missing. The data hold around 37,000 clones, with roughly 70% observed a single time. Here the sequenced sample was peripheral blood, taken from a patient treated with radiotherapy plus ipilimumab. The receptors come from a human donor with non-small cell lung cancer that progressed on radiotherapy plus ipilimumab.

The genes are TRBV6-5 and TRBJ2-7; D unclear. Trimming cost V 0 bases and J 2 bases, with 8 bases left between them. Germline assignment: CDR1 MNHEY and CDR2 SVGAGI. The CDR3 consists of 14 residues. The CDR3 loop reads CASSYSDGTYEQYF. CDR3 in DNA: TGTGCCAGCAGTTACTCGGACGGAACCTACGAGCAGTACTTC.

CDR3 loop: CASSPGTSKLFF. In nucleotides, the CDR3 is TGTGCCAGCAGTCCCGGGACGTCTAAACTGTTTTTT. The chain is built from TRBV28 and TRBJ1-4; tentative D call: TRBD1 (5 bases). CDR3 size: 12 residues. The germline gives CDR1 MDHEN, CDR2 SYDVKM. Trimming took off 5 bases at V and 11 bases at J, with 12 bases between the two ends.

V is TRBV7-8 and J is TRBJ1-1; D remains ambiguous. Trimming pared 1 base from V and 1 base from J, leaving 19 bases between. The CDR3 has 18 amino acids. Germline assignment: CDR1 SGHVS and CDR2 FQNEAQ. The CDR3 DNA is TGTGCCAGCAGCTTAGAGTCCGGACCGGGAGGATGGAACACTGAAGCTTTCTTT. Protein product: CASSLESGPGGWNTEAFF.

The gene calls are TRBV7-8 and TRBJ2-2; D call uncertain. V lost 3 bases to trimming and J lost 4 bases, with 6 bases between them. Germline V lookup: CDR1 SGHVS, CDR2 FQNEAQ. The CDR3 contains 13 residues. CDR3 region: CASSFRATGELFF. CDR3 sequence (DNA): TGTGCCAGCAGCTTTCGGGCCACCGGGGAGCTGTTTTTT.

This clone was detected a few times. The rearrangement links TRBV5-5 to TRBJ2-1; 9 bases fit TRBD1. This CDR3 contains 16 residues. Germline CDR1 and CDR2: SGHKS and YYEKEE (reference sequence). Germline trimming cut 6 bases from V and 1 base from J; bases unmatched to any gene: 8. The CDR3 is CASTTGGQGSYNEQFF. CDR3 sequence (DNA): TGTGCCAGCACAACAGGGGGCCAGGGATCCTACAATGAGCAGTTCTTC.

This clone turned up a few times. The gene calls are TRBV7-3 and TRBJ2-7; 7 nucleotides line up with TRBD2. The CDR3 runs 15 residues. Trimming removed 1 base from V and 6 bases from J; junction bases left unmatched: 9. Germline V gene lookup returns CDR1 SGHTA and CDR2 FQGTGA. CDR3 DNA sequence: TGTGCCAGCAGCTTAAGGGGCGGGAGTGGCGGCGAGCAGTACTTC. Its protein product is CASSLRGGSGGEQYF.

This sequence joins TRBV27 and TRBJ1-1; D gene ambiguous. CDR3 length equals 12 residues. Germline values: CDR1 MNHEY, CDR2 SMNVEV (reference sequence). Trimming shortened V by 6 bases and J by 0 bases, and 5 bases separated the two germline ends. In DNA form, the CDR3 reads TGTGCCAGCAGAACAGTGAACACTGAAGCTTTCTTT. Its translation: CASRTVNTEAFF.